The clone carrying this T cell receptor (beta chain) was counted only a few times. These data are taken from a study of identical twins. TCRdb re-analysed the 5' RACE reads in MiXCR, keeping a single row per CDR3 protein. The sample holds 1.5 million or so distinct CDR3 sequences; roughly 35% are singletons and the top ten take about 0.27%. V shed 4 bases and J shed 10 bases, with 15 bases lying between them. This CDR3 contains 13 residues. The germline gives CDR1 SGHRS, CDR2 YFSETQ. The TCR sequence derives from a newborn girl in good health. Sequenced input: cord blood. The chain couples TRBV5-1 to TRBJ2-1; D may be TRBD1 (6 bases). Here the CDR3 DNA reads TGCGCCAGCAGCCTTGGACAGAGTGGCGAGCAGTTCTTC. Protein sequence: CASSLGQSGEQFF. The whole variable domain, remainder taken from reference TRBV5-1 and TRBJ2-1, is KAGVTQTPRYLIKTRGQQVTLSCSPISGHRSVSWYQQTPGQGLQFLFEYFSETQRNKGNFPGRFSGRQFSNSRSEMNVSTLELGDSALYLCASSLGQSGEQFFGPGTRLTVL.